This TCR beta chain was sequenced in a study of shared clonotypes between healthy human individuals. CDR3 length equals 14 residues. Trimming shortened V by 6 bases and J by 3 bases, and 13 bases separated the two germline ends. The V gene's germline CDR1 is SNHLY and CDR2 FYNNEI. Study processing details: As immunoSEQ supplied junction-only sequences (without quality scores), filtering differed. Sequenced by immunoSEQ multiplex PCR; TCRdb stores in-frame clones only, minus some. Clonal size and the V and J genes are those of that table, whereas D and trimming came from the DNA. The sample includes roughly 2.2 million clones, roughly 93% of them seen just once.

The clonotype comes from a man aged 18 to 30 in good health. Some clones in this sample may be carry-over from other donors' samples. The sample taken for sequencing was naive CD4+ T cells from PBMCs. Subset meaning: CD45RA+ positively selected. J is TRBJ2-3 and V is TRBV2; D ambiguous. CDR3 nucleotide sequence: TGTGCCAGCAGCCCACGACGGTGGACAGATACGCAGTATTTT. Amino acid sequence: CASSPRRWTDTQYF.